The entry below gives a single TCR beta chain sequence along with its context. No antigen is known for it. Additional DNA sequences in this sample encode the identical CDR3. This entry belongs to a study of beta chain features in type 1 diabetes. Sorting that relied on CD45RO/CCR7/CD25/CD127/CD95/CD27 yielded CD4+ naive, central memory, regulatory and stem cell-like memory cells. V was shortened by 3 bases and J by 3 bases, with 11 bases between the two germline ends. The CDR3 contains 15 residues. From germline, CDR1 is LNHNV and CDR2 YYDKDF (reference sequence). Whole-study results and caveats: There was a moderate but significant shortening of TCRB CDR3s in all four CD4+ subsets of Type 1 diabetes patients. Since sequencing was performed on cDNA, cells with high TCR expression could be over-represented. A greater similarity of naive, central memory and Treg TCRB repertoires was seen among patients than among healthy donors.

Sequencing targeted expressed TCRB transcripts, as all isolated RNA had been reverse transcribed. Generated by immunoSEQ multiplex PCR, the TCRdb table keeps only in-frame clones and is missing some. The sample carries about 150,000 clones, 10% recorded once. This TCR derives from a man aged 25-40 years with type 1 diabetes. J is TRBJ2-2 and V is TRBV15; D is perhaps TRBD2 (7 bases). Source material: central memory CD4+ T cells from blood. DNA of the CDR3: TGTGCCACCAGCAGGGGGGGGGCCCACACCGGGGAGCTGTTTTTT. It yields the protein CATSRGGAHTGELFF.